This TCR beta chain was recorded in a study of metastatic and nonmetastatic thyroid tumors. Study-wide background: A comparison of repertoires was made across blood and tumor or nodule tissue from malignant and benign thyroid patients.

None of the patients had undergone any treatment ahead of thyroid surgery. With MiXCR, TCRdb called clones anew from the PCR reads. The sample contains tens of thousands of clones, roughly 16% of which appear only once. CDR1 and CDR2 from the germline V gene are ENHRY and SYGVKD. Between the trimmed V and J ends, which lost 6 bases and 0 bases, there was a span of 14 bases. The CDR3 runs 15 residues. A note on this clone: The sample carries other DNA sequences with the same CDR3.

The chain carries TRBV10-3 and TRBJ1-2, with TRBD1 as a possible D gene (5 bases). The receptor was isolated from a male donor with papillary thyroid cancer or a benign thyroid nodule (not recorded which). Some clones in this sample may be carry-over from other donors' samples. Sample: blood. The CDR3 DNA is TGTGCCATCAGCGTGGGGACTGGGACTAACTATGGCTACACCTTC. This translates into CAISVGTGTNYGYTF.